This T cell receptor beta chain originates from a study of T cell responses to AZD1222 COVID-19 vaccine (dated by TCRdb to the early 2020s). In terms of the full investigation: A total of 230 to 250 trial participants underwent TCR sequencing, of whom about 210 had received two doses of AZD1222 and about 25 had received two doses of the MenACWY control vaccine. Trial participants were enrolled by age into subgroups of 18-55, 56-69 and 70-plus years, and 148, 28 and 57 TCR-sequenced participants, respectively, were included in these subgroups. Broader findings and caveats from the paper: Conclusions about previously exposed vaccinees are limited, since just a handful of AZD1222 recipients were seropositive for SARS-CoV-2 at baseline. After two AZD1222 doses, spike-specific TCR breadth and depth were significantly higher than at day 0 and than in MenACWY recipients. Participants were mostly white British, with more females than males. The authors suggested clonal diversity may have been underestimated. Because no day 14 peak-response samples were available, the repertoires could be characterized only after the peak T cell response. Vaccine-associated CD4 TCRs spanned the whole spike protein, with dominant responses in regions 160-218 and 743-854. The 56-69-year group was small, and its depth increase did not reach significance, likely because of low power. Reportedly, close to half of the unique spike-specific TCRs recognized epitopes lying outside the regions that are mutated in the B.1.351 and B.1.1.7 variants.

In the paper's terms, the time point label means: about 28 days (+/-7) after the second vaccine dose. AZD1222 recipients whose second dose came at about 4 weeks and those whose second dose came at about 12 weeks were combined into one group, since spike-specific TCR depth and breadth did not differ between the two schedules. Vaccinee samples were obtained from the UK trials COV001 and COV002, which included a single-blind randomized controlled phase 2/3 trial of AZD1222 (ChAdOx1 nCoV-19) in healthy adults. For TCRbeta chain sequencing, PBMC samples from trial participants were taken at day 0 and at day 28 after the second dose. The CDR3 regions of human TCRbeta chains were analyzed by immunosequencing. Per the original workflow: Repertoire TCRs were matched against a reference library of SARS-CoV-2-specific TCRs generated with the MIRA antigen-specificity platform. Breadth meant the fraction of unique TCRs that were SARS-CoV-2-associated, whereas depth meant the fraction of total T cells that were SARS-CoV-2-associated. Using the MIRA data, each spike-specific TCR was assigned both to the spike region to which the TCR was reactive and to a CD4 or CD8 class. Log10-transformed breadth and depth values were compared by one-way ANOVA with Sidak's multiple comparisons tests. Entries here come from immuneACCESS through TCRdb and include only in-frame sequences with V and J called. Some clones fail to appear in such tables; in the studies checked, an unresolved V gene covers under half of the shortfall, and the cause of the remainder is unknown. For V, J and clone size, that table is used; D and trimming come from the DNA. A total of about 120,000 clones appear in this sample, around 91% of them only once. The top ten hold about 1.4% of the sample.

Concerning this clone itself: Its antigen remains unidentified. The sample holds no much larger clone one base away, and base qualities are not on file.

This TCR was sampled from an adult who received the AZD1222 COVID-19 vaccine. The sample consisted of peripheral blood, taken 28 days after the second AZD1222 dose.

In nucleotide form, the sequence is TGTGCCAGCAGCGCGGACAGGGGACTTGCTAACTATGGCTACACCTTC. The translation is CASSADRGLANYGYTF. The V and J segments used are TRBV9 and TRBJ1-2; TRBD1 lines up with 9 middle nucleotides. The germline V end is reduced by 3 bases and the J end by 0 bases; junction bases left unmatched: 6. The CDR3, cysteine through phenylalanine, is 16 amino acids long. Kept here is only the CDR3 DNA, which spans 48 bases and is read in frame from base 1. Sequences SGDLS (CDR1) and YYNGEE (CDR2) are obtained from the germline V gene.